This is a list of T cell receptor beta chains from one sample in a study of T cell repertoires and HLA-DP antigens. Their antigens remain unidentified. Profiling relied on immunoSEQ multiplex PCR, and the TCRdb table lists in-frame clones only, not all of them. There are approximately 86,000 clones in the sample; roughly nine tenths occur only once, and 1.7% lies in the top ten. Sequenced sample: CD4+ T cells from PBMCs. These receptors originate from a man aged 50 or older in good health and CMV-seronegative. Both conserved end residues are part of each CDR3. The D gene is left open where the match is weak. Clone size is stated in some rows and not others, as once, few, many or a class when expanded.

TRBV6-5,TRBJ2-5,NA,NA,CASSYRAGETQYF,TGTGCCAGCAGTTACAGGGCGGGGGAGACCCAGTACTTC
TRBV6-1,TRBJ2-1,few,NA,CASSNDWTNEQFF,TGTGCCAGCAGTAATGACTGGACCAATGAGCAGTTCTTC
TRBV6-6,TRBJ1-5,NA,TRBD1,CASSPHRGNNQPQHF,TGTGCCAGCAGTCCTCACAGGGGGAACAATCAGCCCCAGCATTTT
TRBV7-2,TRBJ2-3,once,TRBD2,CASSSIAGGRSDTQYF,TGTGCCAGCAGCTCAATAGCGGGAGGGAGGTCAGATACGCAGTATTTT
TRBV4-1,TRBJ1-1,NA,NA,CASSQPGDRVTEAFF,TGCGCCAGCAGCCAACCGGGCGACCGGGTAACTGAAGCTTTCTTT
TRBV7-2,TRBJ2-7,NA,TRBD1,CASSSSTGNEQYF,TGTGCCAGCAGCTCCTCGACAGGGAACGAGCAGTACTTC
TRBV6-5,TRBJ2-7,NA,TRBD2,CASSYPGLAGGNEQYF,TGTGCCAGCAGTTACCCGGGACTAGCGGGAGGGAACGAGCAGTACTTC
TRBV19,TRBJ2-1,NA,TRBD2,CASMGLAMGEQFF,TGTGCCAGTATGGGACTAGCCATGGGCGAGCAGTTCTTC
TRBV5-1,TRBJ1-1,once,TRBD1,CASSGGQGRAEAFF,TGCGCCAGCAGCGGGGGACAGGGGAGGGCTGAAGCTTTCTTT
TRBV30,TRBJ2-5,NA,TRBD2,CASAGTSGETQYF,TGTGCCTCCGCCGGGACTAGCGGAGAGACCCAGTACTTC
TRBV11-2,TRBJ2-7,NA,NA,CASSPLLEQYF,TGTGCCAGCAGCCCGCTGCTAGAGCAGTACTTC
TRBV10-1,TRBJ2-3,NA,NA,CASSESLARDTQYF,TGCGCCAGCAGTGAGAGCCTAGCTAGAGATACGCAGTATTTT
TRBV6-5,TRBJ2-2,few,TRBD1,CASRGQANTGELFF,TGTGCCAGCAGGGGACAGGCGAACACCGGGGAGCTGTTTTTT
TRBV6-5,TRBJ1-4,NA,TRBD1,CASRGQGTEKLFF,TGTGCCAGCAGGGGACAGGGAACGGAAAAACTGTTTTTT
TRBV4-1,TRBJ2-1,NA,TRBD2,CASSQDPAGGPYEQFF,TGCGCCAGCAGCCAAGATCCCGCGGGGGGGCCCTATGAGCAGTTCTTC
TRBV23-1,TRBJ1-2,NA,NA,CASSQQIGQGYTF,TGCGCCAGCAGTCAGCAAATTGGACAGGGCTACACCTTC
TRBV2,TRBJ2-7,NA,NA,CASSEASGYEQYF,TGTGCCAGCAGTGAAGCATCAGGGTACGAGCAGTACTTC
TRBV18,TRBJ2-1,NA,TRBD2,CASSPGLAGVHEQFF,TGTGCCAGCTCACCCGGACTAGCGGGAGTGCATGAGCAGTTCTTC
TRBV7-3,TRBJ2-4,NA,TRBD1,CASSPETGTAKNIQYF,TGTGCCAGCAGCCCAGAGACAGGGACGGCCAAAAACATTCAGTACTTC
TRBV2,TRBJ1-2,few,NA,CASLPGVDYGYTF,TGTGCCAGCTTACCAGGGGTGGACTATGGCTACACCTTC
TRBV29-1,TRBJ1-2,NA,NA,CSVESSRELANYGYTF,TGCAGCGTTGAGTCTAGCAGGGAGTTAGCTAACTATGGCTACACCTTC
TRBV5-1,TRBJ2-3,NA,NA,CASSLGVTPDTQYF,TGCGCCAGCAGCTTGGGAGTCACCCCAGATACGCAGTATTTT
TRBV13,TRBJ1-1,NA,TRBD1,CASSFSGQGLEAFF,TGTGCCAGCAGCTTTAGTGGACAGGGCCTGGAAGCTTTCTTT
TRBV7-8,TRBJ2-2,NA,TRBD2,CASSKTTSGGSNTGELFF,TGTGCCAGCAGCAAAACGACTAGCGGGGGGTCGAACACCGGGGAGCTGTTTTTT
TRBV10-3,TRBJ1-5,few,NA,CAISESESTRPQHF,TGTGCCATCAGTGAGTCGGAGTCTACGAGGCCCCAGCATTTT
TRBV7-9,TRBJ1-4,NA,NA,CASSLGTPGVEKLFF,TGTGCCAGCAGCTTAGGGACGCCGGGAGTGGAAAAACTGTTTTTT
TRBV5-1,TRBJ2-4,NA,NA,CASSLVLSDRVAKNIQYF,TGCGCCAGCAGCTTGGTCCTTTCGGACAGAGTAGCCAAAAACATTCAGTACTTC
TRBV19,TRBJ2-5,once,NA,CASSILKGETQYF,TGTGCCAGTAGTATCTTGAAGGGAGAGACCCAGTACTTC
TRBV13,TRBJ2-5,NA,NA,CASGGQETQYF,TGTGCCAGCGGGGGCCAAGAGACCCAGTACTTC
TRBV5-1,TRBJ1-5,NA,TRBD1,CASSEGQGWQPQHF,TGCGCCAGCAGCGAAGGACAGGGTTGGCAGCCCCAGCATTTT
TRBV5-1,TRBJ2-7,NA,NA,CASSLTDSLYEQYF,TGCGCCAGCAGCTTGACGGACAGCCTATACGAGCAGTACTTC
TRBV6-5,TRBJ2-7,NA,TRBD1,CASSSTGTGLYEQYF,TGTGCCAGCAGTTCGACCGGGACAGGGCTTTACGAGCAGTACTTC
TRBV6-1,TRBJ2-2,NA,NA,CAIRRELATGELFF,TGTGCCATCCGTCGAGAACTAGCTACCGGGGAGCTGTTTTTT
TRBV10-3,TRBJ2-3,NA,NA,CAISESDQAGIGDTQYF,TGTGCCATCAGTGAGTCGGATCAAGCCGGAATCGGGGATACGCAGTATTTT
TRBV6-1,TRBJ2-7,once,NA,CASSEIYEQYF,TGTGCCAGCAGTGAAATCTACGAGCAGTACTTC
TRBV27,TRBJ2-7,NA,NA,CASSLTLRSTSGLSYEQYF,TGTGCCAGCAGTTTAACCCTGCGGAGTACGAGCGGGTTATCCTACGAGCAGTACTTC
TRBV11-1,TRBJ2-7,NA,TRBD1,CASSRTGVAYEQYF,TGTGCCAGCAGCCGGACAGGGGTAGCCTACGAGCAGTACTTC
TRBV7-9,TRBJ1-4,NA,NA,CASSFPNEKLFF,TGTGCCAGCAGCTTTCCTAATGAAAAACTGTTTTTT
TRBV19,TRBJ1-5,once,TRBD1,CASSIADKTGPNQPQHF,TGTGCCAGTAGTATAGCCGACAAGACAGGGCCAAATCAGCCCCAGCATTTT
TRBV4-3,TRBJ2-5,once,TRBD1,CASSQGDRGQETQYF,TGCGCCAGCAGCCAAGGAGACAGGGGGCAAGAGACCCAGTACTTC
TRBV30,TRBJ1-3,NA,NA,CAWSPVSSGNTIYF,TGTGCCTGGAGTCCCGTAAGCTCTGGAAACACCATATATTTT
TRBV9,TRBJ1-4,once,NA,CASSVKTTNEKLFF,TGTGCCAGCAGCGTAAAAACAACTAATGAAAAACTGTTTTTT
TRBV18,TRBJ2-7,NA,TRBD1,CASSPLPGGTSYEQYF,TGTGCCAGCTCACCACTTCCAGGGGGAACTTCCTACGAGCAGTACTTC
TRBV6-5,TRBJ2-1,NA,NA,CASSYSGSFYNEQFF,TGTGCCAGCAGTTACTCTGGGTCGTTCTACAATGAGCAGTTCTTC
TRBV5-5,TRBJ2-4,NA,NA,CASSLAGQENIQYF,TGTGCCAGCAGCTTGGCAGGGCAGGAAAACATTCAGTACTTC
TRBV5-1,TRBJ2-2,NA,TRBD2,CASSLELAGGDTGELFF,TGCGCCAGCAGCCTGGAACTAGCGGGAGGGGACACCGGGGAGCTGTTTTTT
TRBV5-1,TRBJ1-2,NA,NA,CASSLSGDNYGYTF,TGCGCCAGCAGCTTGTCGGGGGATAACTATGGCTACACCTTC
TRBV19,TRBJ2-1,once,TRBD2,CASSPISLAGGRYNEQFF,TGTGCCAGTAGCCCCATATCACTAGCGGGAGGCCGATACAATGAGCAGTTCTTC
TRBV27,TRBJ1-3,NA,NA,CASSLRSGNTIYF,TGTGCCAGCAGTTTAAGATCTGGAAACACCATATATTTT
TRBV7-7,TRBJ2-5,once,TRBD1,CASSSLGTGGQETQYF,TGTGCTAGCAGCTCCCTCGGGACAGGGGGCCAAGAGACCCAGTACTTC
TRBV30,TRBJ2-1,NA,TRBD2,CASASGGARYEQFF,TGTGCCTCCGCTAGCGGGGGGGCCAGGTATGAGCAGTTCTTC
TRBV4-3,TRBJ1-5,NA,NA,CASSRGVNQPQHF,TGCGCCAGCAGCCGAGGGGTTAATCAGCCCCAGCATTTT
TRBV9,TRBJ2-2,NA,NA,CASSVGGYTGELFF,TGTGCCAGCAGCGTAGGGGGGTACACCGGGGAGCTGTTTTTT
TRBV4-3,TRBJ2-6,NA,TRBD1,CASSQDLDRGFSGANVLTF,TGCGCCAGCAGCCAAGATCTCGACAGGGGCTTCTCTGGGGCCAACGTCCTGACTTTC
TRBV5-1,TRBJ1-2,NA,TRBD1,CASSLDRVDGYTF,TGCGCCAGCAGCCTGGACAGGGTGGACGGCTACACCTTC